This TCR beta chain comes out of a study of CD8+ T cells in alopecia areata. Points from the study as a whole: Because one nonresponder was included, the link of baseline CD8+ expansion to response is considered uncertain.

The treatment: oral pan-JAK inhibitor, 5-10 mg twice daily. Punch biopsies of lesional scalp, plus peripheral blood, were taken from alopecia areata patients. RNA was extracted and reverse transcribed into cDNA as the sequencing template. Assay: immunoSEQ multiplex PCR; the TCRdb copy retains only in-frame clones and omits some. The sample carries fewer than 250,000 clones, around two fifths recorded once. CDR1 is SGHVS and CDR2 is FNYEAQ in the germline V gene. V shed 4 bases and J 1 base; nucleotides not matched to a gene: 2. This CDR3 is 15 amino acids long. Of note for this clone: What it binds is unknown.

The sequence derives from a human donor with alopecia areata. V is TRBV7-6 and J is TRBJ1-5; 9 bases agree with TRBD1. The input for sequencing was CD4+ T cells sorted from blood, taken around week 30, from a patient treated with tofacitinib. The CDR3 loop reads CASSSGQGSNQPQHF. The CDR3 coding sequence is TGTGCCAGCAGCTCCGGACAGGGGAGCAATCAGCCCCAGCATTTT.